Each of the 4 T cell receptor beta chains below was sequenced from the same sample in a study of blood T cell repertoires in COVID-19. Profiled with immunoSEQ multiplex PCR; TCRdb holds only in-frame clones, not every one. The repertoire holds over 150,000 clones, with about 80% as singletons. Sequencing used peripheral blood. Every receptor here comes from a woman between 70 and 85 years old with acute or convalescent COVID-19.

The V and J genes are TRBV5-1 and TRBJ2-1, with TRBD2 as a possible D gene (5 bases). Trimming cost V 1 base and J 5 bases, with 10 bases left between them. The CDR3 sequence is 14 residues long. Germline V gene data show CDR1 as SGHRS and CDR2 as YFSETQ. CDR3 sequence: CASSLTSGHNEQFF. The DNA for the CDR3 is TGCGCCAGCAGCTTGACAAGCGGACACAATGAGCAGTTCTTC.

CDR3 amino acids: CASSGQVPREAFF. The CDR3 DNA is TGTGCCAGCTCAGGACAGGTCCCCAGGGAAGCTTTCTTT. This chain joins TRBV6-5 and TRBJ1-1, with 7 bases that match TRBD1. V was clipped by 8 bases and J by 8 bases; unmatched bases: 11. Per germline, CDR1 MNHEY and CDR2 SVGAGI. The CDR3 totals 13 residues.

The gene calls are TRBV21-1 and TRBJ1-2; the table's D call of TRBD1 was not tested on the DNA. TRBV21-1 is recorded as a pseudogene. The CDR3 sequence is 13 residues long. The CDR3 DNA reads as TGTGCCAGCAGCCCAAGGGGGAACTATGGCTACACCTTC. It translates to CASSPRGNYGYTF.

The chain is built from TRBV7-8 and TRBJ2-1, with 10 bases fitting TRBD2. The germline CDR1 and CDR2 sequences are SGHVS and FQNEAQ. CDR3 length: 17 amino acids. Unmatched junction bases numbered 6, after V lost 4 bases and J lost 0 bases. The CDR3 here is CASSSPLAGGSYNEQFF. CDR3 DNA sequence: TGTGCCAGCAGCTCCCCTTTAGCGGGAGGCTCCTACAATGAGCAGTTCTTC.